This TCR beta chain was sequenced during a study of siplizumab effects on memory and regulatory T cells. Study findings and constraints: A minor fraction of alloreactive clones, and no more, mapped to unstimulated subsets. Apparently key alloresponse contributors, naive T cells also seemed more diverse than memory cells. Treg-derived clones made up an average of 68.8% of mappable alloreactive CD4+ clones with siplizumab and more than 25% in controls.

This table comes from immunoSEQ multiplex PCR, and its TCRdb copy is limited to in-frame clones, with some not included. In the table there are about 50,000 clones, less than 90% of which are singletons. To note about this clone: Its antigen remains unidentified.

The CDR3 is made up of 13 amino acids. Deletions cut 6 bases from V and 8 bases from J, with 16 bases between. Germline CDR1 is MNHEY and CDR2 is SVGAGI. The TCR was taken from a human donor in good health. Sequencing input: naive CD8+ T cells sorted from blood. This chain connects TRBV6-5 to TRBJ1-2, with a possible D match to TRBD1 (6 bases). The CDR3 bases are TGTGCCAGCAGCGACCTCACAGGGAACGGCTACACCTTC. Its translation: CASSDLTGNGYTF.